A single sample gave rise to the 8 T cell receptor beta chains below, sequenced in a study of metastatic and nonmetastatic thyroid tumors (dated by TCRdb to about 2020). No treatment had been received by any patient before thyroid surgery. Receptors were amplified or captured by PCR. The sequencer was an Illumina HiSeq 4000. The raw public data were reprocessed by TCRdb itself: fastp quality trimming at Q25, MiXCR clonotype calling, in-frame beta chains only. Counted in this sample were over 50,000 clones; 25% to 35% of them appeared once. The ten largest clones take up around 15% of the sample. Material: blood. The receptors derive from a female donor with papillary thyroid cancer or a benign thyroid nodule (not recorded which). Some clones in this sample may be carry-over from other donors' samples.

CDR3 nucleotides: TGTGCCAGCAGCTCAGGGAGGGAGGTCTCCTACAATGAGCAGTTCTTC. The encoded protein is CASSSGREVSYNEQFF. The chain combines TRBV7-3 with TRBJ2-1, with 7 bases fitting TRBD2. This CDR3 is built from 16 residues. V trimming: 4 bases; J trimming: 0 bases; junction bases outside the gene matches: 6. Germline loops: CDR1 SGHTA, CDR2 FQGTGA.

The chain joins TRBV12-3 or TRBV12-4 to TRBJ2-1, with TRBD2 identical over 12 bases. This CDR3 contains 14 residues. The V segment lost 6 bases and the J segment 9 bases; nucleotides outside the gene matches: 6. The CDR3 loop reads CASRPSGGAGEQFF. Written as DNA, the CDR3 is TGTGCCAGCAGGCCTAGCGGGGGGGCCGGTGAGCAGTTCTTC.

V usage is TRBV30 and J usage is TRBJ1-2; no clear D. Between the trimmed V and J ends, which lost 3 bases and 3 bases, there was a span of 11 bases. CDR3 size: 13 residues. Germline-derived CDR1 and CDR2 are GTSNPN and SVGIG (reference sequence). The CDR3 bases are TGTGCCTGGAGGACGGGCAGGCACTATGGCTACACCTTC. This codes for CAWRTGRHYGYTF.

The rearrangement uses TRBV6-5 and TRBJ2-1; TRBD2 matches at 8 bases. The CDR3 runs 15 residues. Germline CDR1 is MNHEY and CDR2 is SVGAGI. J lost 7 bases, V lost 1 base, and 6 bases had no gene match. CDR3 in DNA: TGTGCCAGCAGTTACTATCCCGGGAGGGGAAATGAGCAGTTCTTC. Translating gives CASSYYPGRGNEQFF.

The chain couples TRBV7-2 to TRBJ2-1; D could derive from TRBD1 or TRBD2 (5 bases each). The CDR3 length is 14 residues. V lost 5 bases and J 6 bases, leaving 14 bases between the germline ends. CDR1 is SGHTA and CDR2 is FQGNSA in the germline V gene. The CDR3 coding sequence is TGTGCCAGCAGCGCGCCCGGGACCCCCAATGAGCAGTTCTTC. As protein: CASSAPGTPNEQFF.

This clone was found a few times. The chain carries TRBV28 and TRBJ2-1, with 7 bases fitting TRBD2. The CDR3 is 14 residues long. With 2 bases clipped from V and 6 bases from J, the junction kept 4 bases outside the gene matches. In germline, CDR1 is MDHEN, CDR2 SYDVKM. The CDR3, as DNA: TGTGCCAGCAGTTTAGCGGGAGTGGTCAATGAGCAGTTCTTC. The encoded protein is CASSLAGVVNEQFF.

The chain is built from TRBV20-1 and TRBJ1-4; no firm D call. V was pared by 2 bases and J by 8 bases, with 9 bases between. CDR3 size: 12 residues. Germline V gene lookup returns CDR1 DFQATT and CDR2 SNEGSKA (reference sequence). The CDR3 loop reads CSARSPEEKLFF. The CDR3 bases are TGCAGTGCTAGAAGCCCAGAAGAAAAACTGTTTTTT.

This clone was detected a few times. V and J are TRBV7-6 and TRBJ1-1; 7 bases are a match to TRBD1. The CDR3 is 12 amino acids. The V segment lost 5 bases and the J segment 5 bases; nucleotides outside the gene matches: 2. Per the germline V gene, CDR1 is SGHVS and CDR2 is FNYEAQ. Here the CDR3 reads CASSATGTEAFF. The CDR3 bases are TGTGCCAGCAGCGCGACAGGGACTGAAGCTTTCTTT.